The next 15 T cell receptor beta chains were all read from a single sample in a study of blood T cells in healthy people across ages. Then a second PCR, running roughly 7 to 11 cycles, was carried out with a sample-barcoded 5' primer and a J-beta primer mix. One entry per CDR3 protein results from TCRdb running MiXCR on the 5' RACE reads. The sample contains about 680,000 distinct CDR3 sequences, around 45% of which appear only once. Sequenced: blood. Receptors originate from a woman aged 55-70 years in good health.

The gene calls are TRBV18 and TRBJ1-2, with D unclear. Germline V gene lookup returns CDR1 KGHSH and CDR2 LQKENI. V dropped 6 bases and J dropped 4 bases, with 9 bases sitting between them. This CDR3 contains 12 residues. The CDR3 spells CASSEESYGYTF. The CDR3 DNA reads TGTGCCAGCTCGGAGGAATCCTATGGCTACACCTTC.

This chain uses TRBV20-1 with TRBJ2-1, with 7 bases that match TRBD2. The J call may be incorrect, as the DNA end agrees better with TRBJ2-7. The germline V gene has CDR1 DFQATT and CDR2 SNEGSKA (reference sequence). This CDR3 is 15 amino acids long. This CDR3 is CSARDATSYYNEQYF. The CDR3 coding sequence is TGCAGTGCTAGAGATGCGACTAGCTACTACAATGAGCAGTACTTC.

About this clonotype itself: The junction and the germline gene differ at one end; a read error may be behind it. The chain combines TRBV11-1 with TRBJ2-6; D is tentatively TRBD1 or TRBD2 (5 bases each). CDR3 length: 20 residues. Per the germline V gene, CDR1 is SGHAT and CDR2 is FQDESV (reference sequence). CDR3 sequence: CASSFSEAGTKDSGATVLTF. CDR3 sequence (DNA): TGTGCCAGCAGCTTTTCGGAGGCAGGCACGAAAGATTCTGGGGCCACCGTCCTGACTTTC.

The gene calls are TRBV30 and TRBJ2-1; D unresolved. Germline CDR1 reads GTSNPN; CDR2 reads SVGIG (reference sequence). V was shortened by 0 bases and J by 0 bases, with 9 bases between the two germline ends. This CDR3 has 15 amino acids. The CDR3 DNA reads TGTGCCTGGAGTGTACGGTCAAGCTCCTACAATGAGCAGTTCTTC. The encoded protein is CAWSVRSSSYNEQFF.

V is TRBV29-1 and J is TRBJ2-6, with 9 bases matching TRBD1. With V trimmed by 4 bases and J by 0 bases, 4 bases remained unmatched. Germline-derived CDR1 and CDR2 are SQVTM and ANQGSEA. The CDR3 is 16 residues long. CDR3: CSVAGQGYSGANVLTF. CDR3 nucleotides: TGCAGCGTTGCGGGACAGGGTTACTCTGGGGCCAACGTCCTGACTTTC.

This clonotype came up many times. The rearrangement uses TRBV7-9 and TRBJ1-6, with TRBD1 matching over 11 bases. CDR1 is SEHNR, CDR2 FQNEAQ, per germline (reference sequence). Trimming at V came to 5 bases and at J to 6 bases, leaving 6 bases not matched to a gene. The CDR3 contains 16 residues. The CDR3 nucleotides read TGTGCCAGCAGCCGCGGACAGGGGGCCTTTAATTCACCCCTCCACTTT. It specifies CASSRGQGAFNSPLHF.

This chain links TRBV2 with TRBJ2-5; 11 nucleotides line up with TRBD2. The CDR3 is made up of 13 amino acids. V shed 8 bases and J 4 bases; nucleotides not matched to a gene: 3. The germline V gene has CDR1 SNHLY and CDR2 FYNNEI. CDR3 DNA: TGTGCCAGCGGTGGACTAGCGGGAGAGACCCAGTACTTC. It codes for CASGGLAGETQYF. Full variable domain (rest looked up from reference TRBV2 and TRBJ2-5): EPEVTQTPSHQVTQMGQEVILRCVPISNHLYFYWYRQILGQKVEFLVSFYNNEISEKSEIFDDQFSVERPDGSNFTLKIRSTKLEDSAMYFCASGGLAGETQYFGPGTRLLVL.

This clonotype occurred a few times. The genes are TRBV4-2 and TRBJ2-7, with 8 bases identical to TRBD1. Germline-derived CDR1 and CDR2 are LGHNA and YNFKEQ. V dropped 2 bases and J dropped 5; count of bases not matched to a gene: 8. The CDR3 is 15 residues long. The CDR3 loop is CASSQSRQGLNEQYF. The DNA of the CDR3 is TGTGCCAGCAGCCAATCACGACAGGGGCTTAACGAGCAGTACTTC.

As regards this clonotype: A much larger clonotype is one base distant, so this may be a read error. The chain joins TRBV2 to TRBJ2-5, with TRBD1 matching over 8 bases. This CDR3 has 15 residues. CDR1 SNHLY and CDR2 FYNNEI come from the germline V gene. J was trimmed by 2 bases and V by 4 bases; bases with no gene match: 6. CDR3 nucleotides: TGTGCCAGCAGTGGATCCTACAGGGGGCAAGAGACCCAGTACTTC. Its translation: CASSGSYRGQETQYF.

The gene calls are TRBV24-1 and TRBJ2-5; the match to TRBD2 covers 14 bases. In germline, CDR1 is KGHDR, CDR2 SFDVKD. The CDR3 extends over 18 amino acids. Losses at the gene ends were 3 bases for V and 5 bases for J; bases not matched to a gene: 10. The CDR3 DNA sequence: TGTGCCACCAGTGATCCCTGGACTAGCGGGAGGAGGGGTGAGACCCAGTACTTC. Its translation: CATSDPWTSGRRGETQYF.

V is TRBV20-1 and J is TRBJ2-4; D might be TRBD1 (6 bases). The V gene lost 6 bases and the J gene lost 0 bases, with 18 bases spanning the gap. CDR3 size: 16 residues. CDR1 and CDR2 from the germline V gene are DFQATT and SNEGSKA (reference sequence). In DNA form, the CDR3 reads TGCAGTGCCTCGACAGGTGCGACTCTAGCCAAAAACATTCAGTACTTC. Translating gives CSASTGATLAKNIQYF.

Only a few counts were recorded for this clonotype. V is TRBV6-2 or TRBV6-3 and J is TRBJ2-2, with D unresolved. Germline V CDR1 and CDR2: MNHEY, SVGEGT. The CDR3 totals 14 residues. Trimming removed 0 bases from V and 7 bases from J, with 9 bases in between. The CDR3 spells CASSYSAFSGELFF. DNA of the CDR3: TGTGCCAGCAGTTACTCGGCCTTTAGCGGGGAGCTGTTTTTT.

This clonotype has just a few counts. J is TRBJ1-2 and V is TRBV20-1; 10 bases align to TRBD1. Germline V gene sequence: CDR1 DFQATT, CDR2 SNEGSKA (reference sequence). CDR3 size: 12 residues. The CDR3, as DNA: TGCGCATGCCGACCGGGACAGGGGGGCTACACCTTC. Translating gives CACRPGQGGYTF.

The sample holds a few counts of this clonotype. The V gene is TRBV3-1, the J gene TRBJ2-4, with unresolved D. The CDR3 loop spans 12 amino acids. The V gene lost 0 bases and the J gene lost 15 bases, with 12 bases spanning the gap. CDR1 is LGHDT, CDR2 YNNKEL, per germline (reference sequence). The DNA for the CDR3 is TGTGCCAGCAGCCAAGATATCGTCATAGTGTACTTC. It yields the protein CASSQDIVIVYF. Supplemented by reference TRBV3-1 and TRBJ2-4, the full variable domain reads DTAVSQTPKYLVTQMGNDKSIKCEQNLGHDTMYWYKQDSKKFLKIMFSYNNKELIINETVPNRFSPKSPDKAHLNLHINSLELGDSAVYFCASSQDIVIVYFGAGTRLSVL.

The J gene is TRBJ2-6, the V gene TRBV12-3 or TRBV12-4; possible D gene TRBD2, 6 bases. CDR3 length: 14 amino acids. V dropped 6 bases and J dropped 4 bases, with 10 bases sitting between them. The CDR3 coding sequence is TGTGCCAGCAGCGGAGGGGCAGGGGCCAACGTCCTGACTTTC. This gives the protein CASSGGAGANVLTF.